The TCR beta chain under discussion was sequenced for a study of blood T cell repertoires in COVID-19. The CDR3 is made up of 14 amino acids. CDR1 is KGHSH, CDR2 LQKENI, per germline. V lost 2 bases and J 6 bases, leaving 11 bases between the germline ends. Sequencing was performed with immunoSEQ multiplex PCR; in TCRdb, only in-frame clones are kept and a portion is missing. The table lists fewer than 350,000 clones, around 87% of them singletons. The sequence came from a woman aged 30 to 39 who had recovered from COVID-19. The sequencing sample was made of peripheral blood. This chain links TRBV18 with TRBJ2-4; no clear D. The CDR3 region is CASSPAAPGNIQYF. CDR3 DNA: TGTGCCAGCTCACCAGCGGCCCCCGGAAACATTCAGTACTTC.